This TCR beta chain was retrieved from a study of neoadjuvant anti-PD-1 for oral cavity cancer (dated by TCRdb to 2020 to 2022). At the level of the whole study: Before curative-intent surgical resection, most patients were given three to four biweekly doses of nivolumab at 3 mg/kg. A fourth nivolumab dose was given around day 43 to patients without progression, and definitive surgical resection was performed in those patients on days 50-56. Under RECIST 1.1, a patient counted as a responder if showing complete response, partial response or stable disease, and as a non-responder if showing progression. The parent correlative cohort had about a dozen patients and a response rate of about 31%. Study-level results and caveats: Only a few patients per response group were included in the TCR analyses, and larger cohorts for validation were called for by the authors. After neoadjuvant nivolumab, non-responders showed significantly higher T cell clonality (Gini index) in PBMCs than responders did. Higher pretreatment blood Treg/Th17 ratios correlated with both higher pretreatment blood TCRbeta clonality and lower post-treatment tumor TCRbeta clonality.

The time point label here, explained by the study, means: before neoadjuvant nivolumab. The patients had newly diagnosed stage II-IVA oral cavity squamous cell carcinoma and had not received any prior systemic or radiation treatment. Everyone in the cohort had locally advanced, HPV-negative oral cavity squamous cell carcinoma. No culture maintenance or expansion was done, as the peripheral blood mononuclear cells went straight to analysis. Samples came from a longitudinal correlative study of a single-arm phase II trial of neoadjuvant nivolumab in oral cavity squamous cell carcinoma. Subject-matched pre- and post-treatment PBMCs and tumors from three responders and three non-responders underwent genomic DNA-based TCRbeta sequencing. Peripheral blood mononuclear cells were collected once before nivolumab treatment and again after treatment, at the time of surgery. The Maxwell RSC DNA from Cells kit was used to extract genomic DNA from PBMCs.

The sample holds one count of this clone. The specificity of this receptor is unknown. Per-nucleotide qualities are absent, and no much larger clonotype sits a single base away. For deep sequencing, PBMC libraries mostly used around 480 ng of input genomic DNA, with six replicates for each sample. TCRbeta libraries were prepared with the immunoSEQ hsTCRbeta kit according to the manufacturer's instructions. The finished libraries were brought together in one pool at roughly 3 nM, which was then read using an Illumina NovaSeq 6000 S4 flow cell. On the study's bioinformatics: The immunoSEQ Analyzer was used for raw data preprocessing and quality control. The analysis was limited to productive rearrangements, and each clonotype was defined by a unique CDR3 amino acid sequence. Repertoire clonality was estimated as the Gini-Simpson index, computed with the R package tcR. Student's t test was used to compare Gini indices, while Pearson correlation assessed associations with tumor size change. TCRdb mirrors the immuneACCESS table, restricted to in-frame sequences. Some clones are absent from its copies; in checked studies, under half trace to an unresolved V gene, and the reason for the others is unknown. V and J calls plus clone size are reproduced from that table; the DNA served to infer D and trimming. In all, the sample holds under 85,000 clones, and 70% to 85% of those were seen once. Over 3% of the sample belongs to the ten largest clones.

Between the V and J ends, shortened by 8 bases and 0 bases respectively, the junction contains 17 bases. The germline V gene (reference sequence) gives CDR1 as LNHDA and CDR2 as SQIVND. CDR3 length: 15 amino acids, cysteine to phenylalanine. Only the CDR3 portion is preserved as DNA: 45 bases, with reading frame beginning at the first base. The rearrangement joined TRBV19 to TRBJ2-7, with the D call perhaps TRBD1 or TRBD2, as 8 bases match in each case. Sequencing was performed on PBMCs, taken before nivolumab (anti-PD-1) treatment. This sequence was found in a person between 35 and 79 years old with oral cavity squamous cell carcinoma. The CDR3 protein is CASSGGAGGSYEQYF. The base sequence is TGTGCCAGTTCAGGGGGCGCGGGAGGCTCCTACGAGCAGTACTTC.